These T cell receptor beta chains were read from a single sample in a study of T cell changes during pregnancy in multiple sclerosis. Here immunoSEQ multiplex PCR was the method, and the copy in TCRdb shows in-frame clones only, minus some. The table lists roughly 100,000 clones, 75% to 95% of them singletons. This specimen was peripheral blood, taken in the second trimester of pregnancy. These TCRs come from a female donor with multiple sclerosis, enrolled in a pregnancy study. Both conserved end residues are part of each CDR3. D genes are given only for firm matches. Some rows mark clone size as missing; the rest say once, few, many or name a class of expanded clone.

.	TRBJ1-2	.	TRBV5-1	CASSGSYGYTF	TGCGCCAGCAGTGGGAGCTATGGCTACACCTTC
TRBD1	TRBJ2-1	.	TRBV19	CASSQDRGQVNEQFF	TGTGCCAGTAGTCAAGACAGGGGGCAGGTCAATGAGCAGTTCTTC
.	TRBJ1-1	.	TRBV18	CASSPPYSGDRTEAFF	TGTGCCAGCTCACCACCGTATTCAGGGGATCGCACTGAAGCTTTCTTT
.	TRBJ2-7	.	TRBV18	CASSPRGLGAEQYF	TGTGCCAGCTCACCACGGGGGCTTGGGGCCGAGCAGTACTTC
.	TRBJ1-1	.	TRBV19	CASSIRQGWTEAFF	TGTGCCAGTAGTATCAGGCAGGGGTGGACTGAAGCTTTCTTT
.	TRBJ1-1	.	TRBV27	CASKLQGLNEAFF	TGTGCCAGCAAACTACAGGGTTTAAATGAAGCTTTCTTT
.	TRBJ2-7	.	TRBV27	CASSLFPVPISYEQYF	TGTGCCAGCAGTTTATTCCCGGTCCCGATCTCCTACGAGCAGTACTTC
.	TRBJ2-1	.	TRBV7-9	CASVTGYNEQFF	TGTGCCAGCGTTACAGGTTACAATGAGCAGTTCTTC
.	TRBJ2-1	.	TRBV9	CASSAHNEQFF	TGTGCCAGCAGCGCTCACAATGAGCAGTTCTTC
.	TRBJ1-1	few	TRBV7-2	CASSLVGQTTEAFF	TGTGCCAGCAGCTTAGTGGGGCAAACCACTGAAGCTTTCTTT
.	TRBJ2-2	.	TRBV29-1	CSVGLDPGELFF	TGCAGCGTGGGCTTGGATCCCGGGGAGCTGTTTTTT
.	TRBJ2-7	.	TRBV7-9	CASSPDLLYEQYF	TGTGCCAGCAGCCCAGATTTGCTCTACGAGCAGTACTTC
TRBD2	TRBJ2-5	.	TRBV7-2	CASSPQRESETQYF	TGTGCCAGCAGCCCCCAGCGGGAGTCCGAGACCCAGTACTTC
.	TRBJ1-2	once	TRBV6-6	CASNLNPRGQGYGYTF	TGTGCCAGCAACCTAAATCCTCGGGGACAAGGCTATGGCTACACCTTC
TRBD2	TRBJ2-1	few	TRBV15	CATSTRVAGRGNEQFF	TGTGCCACCAGCACTCGGGTAGCGGGAAGGGGTAATGAGCAGTTCTTC
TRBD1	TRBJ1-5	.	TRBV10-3	CASWTGNFNQPQHF	TGTGCCTCGTGGACAGGGAACTTCAATCAGCCCCAGCATTTT
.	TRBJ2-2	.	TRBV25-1	CASRPGMNTGELFF	TGTGCCAGCAGACCGGGAATGAACACCGGGGAGCTGTTTTTT
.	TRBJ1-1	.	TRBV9	CASEAKNKEAFF	TGTGCCAGCGAAGCGAAAAATAAAGAAGCTTTCTTT
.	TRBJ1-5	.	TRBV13	CASSLAARADQPQHF	TGTGCCAGCAGCTTAGCGGCCAGGGCGGATCAGCCCCAGCATTTT
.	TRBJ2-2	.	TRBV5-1	CASSLGQGGTGELFF	TGCGCCAGCAGCTTGGGACAGGGAGGCACCGGGGAGCTGTTTTTT
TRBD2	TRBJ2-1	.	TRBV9	CASSHTLAGAENEQFF	TGTGCCAGCAGCCATACTCTAGCGGGAGCGGAGAATGAGCAGTTCTTC
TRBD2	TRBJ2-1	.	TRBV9	CASSFSLLAGAYNEQFF	TGTGCCAGCAGCTTTTCCTTACTAGCGGGAGCCTACAATGAGCAGTTCTTC
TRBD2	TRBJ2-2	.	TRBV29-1	CSVGLAGGPGTGELFF	TGCAGCGTTGGTCTAGCGGGAGGGCCCGGCACCGGGGAGCTGTTTTTT
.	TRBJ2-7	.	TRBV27	CASSSPGGYEQYF	TGTGCCAGCAGTTCCCCCGGGGGCTACGAGCAGTACTTC
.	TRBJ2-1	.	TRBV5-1	CASSFPSQSVADLYNEQFF	TGCGCCAGCAGCTTCCCCTCCCAAAGCGTAGCGGACTTGTACAATGAGCAGTTCTTC
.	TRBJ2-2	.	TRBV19	CASSLLSGTGELFF	TGTGCCAGTAGCCTCTTAAGCGGCACCGGGGAGCTGTTTTTT
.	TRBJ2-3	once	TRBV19	CASSPWGADTQYF	TGTGCCAGTAGTCCTTGGGGAGCAGATACGCAGTATTTT
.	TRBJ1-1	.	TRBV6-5	CASRFTVNTEAFF	TGTGCCAGCAGGTTTACGGTGAACACTGAAGCTTTCTTT
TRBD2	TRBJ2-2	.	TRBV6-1	CASPGLPNTGELFF	TGTGCCAGCCCGGGACTACCGAACACCGGGGAGCTGTTTTTT
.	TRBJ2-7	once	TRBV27	CASSSIRTGLRAYEQYF	TGTGCCAGCAGTTCGATACGAACAGGCTTAAGGGCCTACGAGCAGTACTTC
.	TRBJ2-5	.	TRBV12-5	CASGTEETQYF	TGTGCTAGTGGCACAGAGGAGACCCAGTACTTC
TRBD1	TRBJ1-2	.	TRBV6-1	CASSESQGRYYGYTF	TGTGCCAGCAGTGAGTCACAGGGGCGATACTATGGCTACACCTTC
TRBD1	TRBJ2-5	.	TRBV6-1	CASSGGQGVLETQYF	TGTGCCAGCAGTGGGGGACAGGGGGTTTTAGAGACCCAGTACTTC
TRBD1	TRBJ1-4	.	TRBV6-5	CASSDRGQEKLFF	TGTGCCAGCAGTGACAGGGGGCAAGAAAAACTGTTTTTT
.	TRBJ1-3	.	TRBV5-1	CASSLGTVGNTIYF	TGCGCCAGCAGCTTGGGTACGGTTGGAAACACCATATATTTT
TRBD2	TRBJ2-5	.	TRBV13	CASSLYLAGGVQETQYF	TGTGCCAGCAGCTTGTACCTAGCGGGAGGAGTCCAAGAGACCCAGTACTTC
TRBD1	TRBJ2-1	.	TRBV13	CASSPPGQGYNEQFF	TGTGCCAGCAGCCCTCCGGGACAGGGCTACAATGAGCAGTTCTTC
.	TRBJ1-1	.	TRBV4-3	CASSQDRSGNTEAFF	TGCGCCAGCAGCCAAGATCGATCGGGGAACACTGAAGCTTTCTTT
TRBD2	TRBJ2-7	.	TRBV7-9	CASSSPGLAGGKKIYEQYF	TGTGCCAGCAGCTCCCCGGGACTAGCGGGAGGGAAGAAGATCTACGAGCAGTACTTC
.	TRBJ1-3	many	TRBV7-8	CASSLRGAGNTIYF	TGTGCCAGCAGCTTACGGGGGGCTGGAAACACCATATATTTT
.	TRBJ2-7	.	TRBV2	CASTPGINEQYF	TGTGCCAGCACCCCGGGAATTAACGAGCAGTACTTC
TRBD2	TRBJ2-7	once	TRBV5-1	CASSTGLAGGHRLNEQYF	TGCGCCAGCAGCACCGGACTAGCGGGAGGCCACCGACTGAACGAGCAGTACTTC
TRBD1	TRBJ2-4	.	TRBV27	CASSNRGSKNIQYF	TGTGCCAGCAGTAACAGGGGGAGCAAAAACATTCAGTACTTC
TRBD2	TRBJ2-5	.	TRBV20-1	CSATSSGRTYF	TGCAGTGCTACCTCTAGCGGGAGAACTTACTTC
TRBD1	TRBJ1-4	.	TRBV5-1	CASSLYGTDEKLFF	TGCGCCAGCAGCCTATACGGGACAGATGAAAAACTGTTTTTT
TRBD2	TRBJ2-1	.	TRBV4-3	CASSHLAGPDNEQFF	TGCGCCAGCAGCCACCTAGCGGGACCCGACAATGAGCAGTTCTTC
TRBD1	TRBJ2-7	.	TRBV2	CASRPGQLPYEQYF	TGTGCCAGCAGACCGGGACAGCTCCCCTACGAGCAGTACTTC
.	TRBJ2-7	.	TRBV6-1	CASSERDKLCF	TGTGCCAGCAGTGAACGGGACAAGCTTTGCTTC
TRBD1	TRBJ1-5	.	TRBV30	CAWSDVGGQPQHF	TGTGCCTGGAGCGACGTAGGGGGCCAGCCCCAGCATTTT
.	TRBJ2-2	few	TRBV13	CASSRGQIQRTGELFF	TGTGCCAGCAGCCGTGGACAGATTCAACGCACCGGGGAGCTGTTTTTT
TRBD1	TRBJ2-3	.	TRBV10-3	CATRQGDGTDTQYF	TGTGCCACCCGACAGGGGGATGGTACAGATACGCAGTATTTT
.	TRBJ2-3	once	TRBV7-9	CASSSGSAPTDTQYF	TGTGCCAGCAGCTCGGGATCCGCACCCACAGATACGCAGTATTTT
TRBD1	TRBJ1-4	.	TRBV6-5	CASRGTGREKLFF	TGTGCCAGCAGGGGGACAGGACGTGAAAAACTGTTTTTT